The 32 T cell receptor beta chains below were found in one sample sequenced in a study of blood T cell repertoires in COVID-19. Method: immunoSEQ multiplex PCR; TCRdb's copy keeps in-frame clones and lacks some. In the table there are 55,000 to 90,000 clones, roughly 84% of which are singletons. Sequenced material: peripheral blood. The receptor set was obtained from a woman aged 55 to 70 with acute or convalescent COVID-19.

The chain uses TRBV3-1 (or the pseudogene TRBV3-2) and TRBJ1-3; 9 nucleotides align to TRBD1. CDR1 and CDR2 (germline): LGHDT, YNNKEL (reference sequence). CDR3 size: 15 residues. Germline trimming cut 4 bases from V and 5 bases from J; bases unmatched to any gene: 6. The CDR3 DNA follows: TGTGCCAGCAGCCTTGGACAGGGGCCGAGAAACACCATATATTTT. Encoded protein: CASSLGQGPRNTIYF.

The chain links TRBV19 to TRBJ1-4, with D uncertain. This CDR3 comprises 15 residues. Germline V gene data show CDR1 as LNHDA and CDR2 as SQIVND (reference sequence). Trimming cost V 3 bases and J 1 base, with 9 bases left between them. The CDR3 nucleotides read TGTGCCAGTAGTATCGGCGGGAGAACTAATGAAAAACTGTTTTTT. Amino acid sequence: CASSIGGRTNEKLFF.

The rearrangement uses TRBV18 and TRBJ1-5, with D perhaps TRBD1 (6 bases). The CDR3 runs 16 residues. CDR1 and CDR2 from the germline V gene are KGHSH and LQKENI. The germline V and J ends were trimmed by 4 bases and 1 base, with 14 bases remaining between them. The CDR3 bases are TGTGCCAGCTCACGATCCCTGACAGGAAGCAATCAGCCCCAGCATTTT. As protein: CASSRSLTGSNQPQHF.

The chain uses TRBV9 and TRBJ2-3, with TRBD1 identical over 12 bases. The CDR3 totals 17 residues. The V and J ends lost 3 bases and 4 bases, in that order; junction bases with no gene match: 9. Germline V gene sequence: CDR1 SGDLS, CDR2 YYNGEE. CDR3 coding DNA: TGTGCCAGCAGCGACCCCTCCGGGACAGGGGGCGCAGATACGCAGTATTTT. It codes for CASSDPSGTGGADTQYF. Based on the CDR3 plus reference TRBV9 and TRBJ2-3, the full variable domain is DSGVTQTPKHLITATGQRVTLRCSPRSGDLSVYWYQQSLDQGLQFLIQYYNGEERAKGNILERFSAQQFPDLHSELNLSSLELGDSALYFCASSDPSGTGGADTQYFGPGTRLTVL.

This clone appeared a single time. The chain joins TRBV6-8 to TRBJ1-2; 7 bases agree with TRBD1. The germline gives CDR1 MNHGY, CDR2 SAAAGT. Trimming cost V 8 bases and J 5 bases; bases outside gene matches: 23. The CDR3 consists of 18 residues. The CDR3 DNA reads TGTGCCAGCCCCGGCTTCCCCAGACCCCGCGACAGGGTGTATGGCTACACCTTC. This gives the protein CASPGFPRPRDRVYGYTF.

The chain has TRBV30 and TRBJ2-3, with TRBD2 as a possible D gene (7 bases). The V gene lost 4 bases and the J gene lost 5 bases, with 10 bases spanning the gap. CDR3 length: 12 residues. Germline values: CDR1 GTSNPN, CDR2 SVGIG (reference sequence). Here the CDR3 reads CAWTGGGDTQYF. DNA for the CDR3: TGTGCCTGGACGGGGGGCGGAGATACGCAGTATTTT.

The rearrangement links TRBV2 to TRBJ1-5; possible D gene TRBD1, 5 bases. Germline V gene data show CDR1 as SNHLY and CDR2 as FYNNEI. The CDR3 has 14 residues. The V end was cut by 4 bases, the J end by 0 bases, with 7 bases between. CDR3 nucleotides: TGTGCCAGCAGTGTTCAGGGTAGCAATCAGCCCCAGCATTTT. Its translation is CASSVQGSNQPQHF. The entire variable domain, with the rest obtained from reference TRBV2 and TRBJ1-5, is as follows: EPEVTQTPSHQVTQMGQEVILRCVPISNHLYFYWYRQILGQKVEFLVSFYNNEISEKSEIFDDQFSVERPDGSNFTLKIRSTKLEDSAMYFCASSVQGSNQPQHFGDGTRLSIL.

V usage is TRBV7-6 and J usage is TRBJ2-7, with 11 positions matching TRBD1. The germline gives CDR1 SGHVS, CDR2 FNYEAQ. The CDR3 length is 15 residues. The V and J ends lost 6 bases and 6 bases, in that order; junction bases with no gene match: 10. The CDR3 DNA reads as TGTGCCAGCAGTAAGGGACAGGGGGGACTCGCCGAGCAGTACTTC. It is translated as CASSKGQGGLAEQYF.

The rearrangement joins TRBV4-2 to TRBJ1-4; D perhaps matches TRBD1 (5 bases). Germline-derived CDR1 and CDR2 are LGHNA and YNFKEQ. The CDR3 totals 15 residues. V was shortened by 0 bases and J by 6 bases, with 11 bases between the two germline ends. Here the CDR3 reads CASSQEARADEKLFF. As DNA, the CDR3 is TGTGCCAGCAGCCAAGAAGCCAGGGCCGATGAAAAACTGTTTTTT.

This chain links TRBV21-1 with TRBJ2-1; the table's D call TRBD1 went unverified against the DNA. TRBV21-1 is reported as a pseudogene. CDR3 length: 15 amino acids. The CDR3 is CASSPHDQGGNEQFF. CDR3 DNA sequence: TGTGCCAGCAGCCCCCACGATCAGGGTGGCAATGAGCAGTTCTTC.

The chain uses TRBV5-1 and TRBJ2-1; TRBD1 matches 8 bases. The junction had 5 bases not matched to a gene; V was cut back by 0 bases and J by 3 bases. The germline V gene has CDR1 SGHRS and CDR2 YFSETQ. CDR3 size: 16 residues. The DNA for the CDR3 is TGCGCCAGCAGCTTGGGCGGACAGGGCCGCTACAATGAGCAGTTCTTC. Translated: CASSLGGQGRYNEQFF.

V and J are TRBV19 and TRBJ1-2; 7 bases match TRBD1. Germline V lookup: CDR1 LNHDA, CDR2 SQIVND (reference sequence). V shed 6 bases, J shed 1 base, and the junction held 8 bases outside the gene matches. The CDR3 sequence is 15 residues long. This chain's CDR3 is CASSRDSLNNYGYTF. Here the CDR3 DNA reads TGTGCCAGTAGCAGGGACAGTCTTAATAACTATGGCTACACCTTC.

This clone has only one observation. The chain's CDR3 is CASSEAQGGYEQYF. In DNA, the CDR3 is TGTGCCAGCAGTGAAGCCCAAGGGGGCTACGAGCAGTACTTC. This sequence joins TRBV6-1 and TRBJ2-7, with TRBD1 as a possible D gene (6 bases). Germline CDR1 reads MNHNS; CDR2 reads SASEGT. CDR3 length: 14 residues. The V gene lost 0 bases and the J gene lost 3 bases, with 9 bases spanning the gap.

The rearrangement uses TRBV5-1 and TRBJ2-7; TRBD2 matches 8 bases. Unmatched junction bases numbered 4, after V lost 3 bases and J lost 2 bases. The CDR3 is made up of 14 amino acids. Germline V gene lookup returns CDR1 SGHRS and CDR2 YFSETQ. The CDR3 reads CASSSSGGPYEQYF. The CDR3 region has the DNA TGCGCCAGCAGCTCCAGCGGGGGACCCTACGAGCAGTACTTC.

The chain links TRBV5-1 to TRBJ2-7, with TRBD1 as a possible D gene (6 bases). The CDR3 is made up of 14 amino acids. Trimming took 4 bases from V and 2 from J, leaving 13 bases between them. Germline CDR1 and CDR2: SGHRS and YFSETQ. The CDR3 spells CASSTGHNPYEQYF. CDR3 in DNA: TGCGCCAGCAGCACGGGACATAATCCCTACGAGCAGTACTTC.

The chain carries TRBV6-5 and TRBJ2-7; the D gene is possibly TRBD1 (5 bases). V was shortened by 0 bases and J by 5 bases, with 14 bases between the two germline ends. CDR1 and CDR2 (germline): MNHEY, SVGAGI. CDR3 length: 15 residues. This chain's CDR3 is CASSYSGVWLDEQYF. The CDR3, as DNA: TGTGCCAGCAGTTACTCAGGGGTATGGTTGGACGAGCAGTACTTC.

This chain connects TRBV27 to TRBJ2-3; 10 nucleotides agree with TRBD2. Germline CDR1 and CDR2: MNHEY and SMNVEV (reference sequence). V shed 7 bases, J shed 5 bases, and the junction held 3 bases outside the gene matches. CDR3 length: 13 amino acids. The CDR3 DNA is TGTGCCAGCAAGCGGGGGGGTGGAGATACGCAGTATTTT. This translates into CASKRGGGDTQYF.

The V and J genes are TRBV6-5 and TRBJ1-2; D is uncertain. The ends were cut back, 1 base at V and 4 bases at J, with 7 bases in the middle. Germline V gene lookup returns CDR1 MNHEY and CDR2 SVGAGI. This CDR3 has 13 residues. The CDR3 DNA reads TGTGCCAGCAGTTACTTGGCAGGCTATGGCTACACCTTC. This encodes CASSYLAGYGYTF.

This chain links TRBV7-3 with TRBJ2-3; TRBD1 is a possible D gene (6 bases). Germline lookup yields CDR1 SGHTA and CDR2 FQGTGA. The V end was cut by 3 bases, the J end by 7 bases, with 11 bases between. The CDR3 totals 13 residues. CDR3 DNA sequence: TGTGCCAGCAGCTTCCCAGGGGAAAATACGCAGTATTTT. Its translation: CASSFPGENTQYF.

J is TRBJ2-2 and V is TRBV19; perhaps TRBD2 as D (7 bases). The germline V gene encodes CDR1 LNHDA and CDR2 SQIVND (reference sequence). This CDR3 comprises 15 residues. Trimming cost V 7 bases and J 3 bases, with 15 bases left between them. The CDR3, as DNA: TGTGCCAGTAAGGGGGGAGGGGTCGACACCGGGGAGCTGTTTTTT. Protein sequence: CASKGGGVDTGELFF.

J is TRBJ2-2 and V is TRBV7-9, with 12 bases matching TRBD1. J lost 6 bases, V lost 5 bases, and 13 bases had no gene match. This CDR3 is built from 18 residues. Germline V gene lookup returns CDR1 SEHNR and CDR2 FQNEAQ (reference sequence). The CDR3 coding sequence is TGTGCCAGCAGCGTCCCCGGGACAGGGGGCGGATTAGCCGGGGAGCTGTTTTTT. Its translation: CASSVPGTGGGLAGELFF. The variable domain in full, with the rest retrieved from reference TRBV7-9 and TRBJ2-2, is DTGVSQNPRHKITKRGQNVTFRCDPISEHNRLYWYRQTLGQGPEFLTYFQNEAQLEKSRLLSDRFSAERPKGSFSTLEIQRTEQGDSAMYLCASSVPGTGGGLAGELFFGEGSRLTVL.

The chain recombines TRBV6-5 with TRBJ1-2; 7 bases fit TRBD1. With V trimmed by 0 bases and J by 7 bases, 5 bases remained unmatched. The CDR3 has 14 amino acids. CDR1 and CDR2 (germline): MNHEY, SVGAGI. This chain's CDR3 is CASSYSTGRSGYTF. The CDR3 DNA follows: TGTGCCAGCAGTTACTCGACAGGGAGAAGTGGCTACACCTTC.

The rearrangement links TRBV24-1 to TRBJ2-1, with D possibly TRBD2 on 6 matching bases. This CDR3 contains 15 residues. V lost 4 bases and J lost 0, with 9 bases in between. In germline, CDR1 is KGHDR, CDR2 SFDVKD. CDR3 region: CATSDSGSSYNEQFF. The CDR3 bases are TGTGCCACCAGTGACTCCGGGAGCTCCTACAATGAGCAGTTCTTC.

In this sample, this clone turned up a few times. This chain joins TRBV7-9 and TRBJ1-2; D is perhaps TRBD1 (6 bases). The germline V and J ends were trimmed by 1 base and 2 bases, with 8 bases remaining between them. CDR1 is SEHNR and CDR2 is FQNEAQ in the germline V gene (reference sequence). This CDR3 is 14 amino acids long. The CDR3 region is CASSLDGTNYGYTF. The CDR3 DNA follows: TGTGCCAGCAGCTTAGATGGGACAAACTATGGCTACACCTTC.

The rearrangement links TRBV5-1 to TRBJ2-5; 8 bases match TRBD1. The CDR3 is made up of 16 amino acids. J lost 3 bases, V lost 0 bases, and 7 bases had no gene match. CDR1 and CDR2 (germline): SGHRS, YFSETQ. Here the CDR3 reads CASSLEGTGFKETQYF. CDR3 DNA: TGCGCCAGCAGCTTGGAGGGGACAGGCTTCAAAGAGACCCAGTACTTC.

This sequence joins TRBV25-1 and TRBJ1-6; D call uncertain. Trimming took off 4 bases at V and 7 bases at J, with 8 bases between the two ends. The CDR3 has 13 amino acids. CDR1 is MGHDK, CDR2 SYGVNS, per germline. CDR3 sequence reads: CASSVPGNSPLHF. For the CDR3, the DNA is TGTGCCAGCAGTGTCCCGGGGAATTCACCCCTCCACTTT.

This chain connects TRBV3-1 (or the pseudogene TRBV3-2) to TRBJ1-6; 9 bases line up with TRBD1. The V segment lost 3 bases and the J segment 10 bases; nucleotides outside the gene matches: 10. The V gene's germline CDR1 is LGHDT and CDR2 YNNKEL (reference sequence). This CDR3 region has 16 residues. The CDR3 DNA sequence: TGTGCCAGCAGCCATTTCCGGGACAGGGACTTGTCACCCCTCCACTTT. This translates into CASSHFRDRDLSPLHF.

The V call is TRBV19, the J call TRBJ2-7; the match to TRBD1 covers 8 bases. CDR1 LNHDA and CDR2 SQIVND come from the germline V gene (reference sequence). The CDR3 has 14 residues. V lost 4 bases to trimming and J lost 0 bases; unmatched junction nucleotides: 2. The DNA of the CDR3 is TGTGCCAGTAGTAGGACAGGGATCTCCTACGAGCAGTACTTC. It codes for CASSRTGISYEQYF.

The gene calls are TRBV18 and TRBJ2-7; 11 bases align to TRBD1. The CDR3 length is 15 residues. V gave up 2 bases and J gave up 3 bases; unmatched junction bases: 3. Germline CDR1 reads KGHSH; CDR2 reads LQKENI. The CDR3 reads CASSPTGTGGYEQYF. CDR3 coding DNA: TGTGCCAGCTCACCAACGGGGACAGGGGGCTACGAGCAGTACTTC.

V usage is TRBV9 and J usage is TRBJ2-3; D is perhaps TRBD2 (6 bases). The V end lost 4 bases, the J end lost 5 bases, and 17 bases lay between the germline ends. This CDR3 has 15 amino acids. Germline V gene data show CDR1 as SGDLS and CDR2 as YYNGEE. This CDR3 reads CASSQTSGRGDTQYF. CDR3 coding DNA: TGTGCCAGCAGCCAGACCTCGGGGCGGGGAGATACGCAGTATTTT.

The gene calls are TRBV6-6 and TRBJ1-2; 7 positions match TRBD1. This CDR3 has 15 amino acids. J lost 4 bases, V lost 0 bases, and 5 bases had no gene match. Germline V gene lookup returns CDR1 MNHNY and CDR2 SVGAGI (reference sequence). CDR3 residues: CASSYSEGAGYGYTF. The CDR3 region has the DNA TGTGCCAGCAGTTACTCTGAGGGGGCAGGCTATGGCTACACCTTC.

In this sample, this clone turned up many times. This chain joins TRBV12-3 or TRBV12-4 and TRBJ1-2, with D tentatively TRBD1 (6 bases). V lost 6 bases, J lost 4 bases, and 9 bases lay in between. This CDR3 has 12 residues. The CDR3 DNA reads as TGTGCCAGCAGCGAACAGGGCTATGGCTACACCTTC. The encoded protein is CASSEQGYGYTF.